The 31 T cell receptor beta chains below were found in one sample sequenced in a study of cytomegalovirus exposure and HLA in healthy donors. Libraries were prepared by immunoSEQ multiplex PCR; TCRdb keeps only in-frame clonotypes and omits some of them. Of fewer than 75,000 clones in the sample, approximately 95% are singletons; the top ten hold approximately 3.4%. Sequencing was done on a sample of PBMCs. Every receptor here comes from a man younger than 35 in good health and CMV-seronegative.

As regards this clone: At one boundary the junction diverges from the germline segment, which might be a read error. V usage is TRBV6-1 and J usage is TRBJ1-5; D perhaps matches TRBD1 (6 bases). The length of the CDR3 is 14 residues. From germline, CDR1 is MNHNS and CDR2 SASEGT. The CDR3 here is CASREAGASQPQHF. In DNA form, the CDR3 reads TGTGCCAGCAGAGAAGCAGGGGCGAGTCAGCCCCAGCATTTT.

The chain is built from TRBV28 and TRBJ2-2; D is possibly TRBD1 (5 bases). The CDR3 runs 15 residues. The V and J ends lost 8 bases and 5 bases respectively, with 18 bases between them. Germline CDR1 is MDHEN and CDR2 is SYDVKM. CDR3 DNA sequence: TGTGCCAGCGTCTCCAGGGTAGAATGGACCGGGGAGCTGTTTTTT. It yields the protein CASVSRVEWTGELFF.

The gene calls are TRBV28 and TRBJ2-7; TRBD1 matches 8 bases. V was pared by 4 bases and J by 2 bases, with 1 base of the junction left unmatched. The germline V gene has CDR1 MDHEN and CDR2 SYDVKM. The CDR3 consists of 13 residues. This CDR3 is CASSWGQAYEQYF. The CDR3 DNA is TGTGCCAGCAGTTGGGGACAGGCCTACGAGCAGTACTTC.

The gene calls are TRBV7-9 and TRBJ1-2, with TRBD1 identical over 7 bases. Germline assignment: CDR1 SEHNR and CDR2 FQNEAQ (reference sequence). Unmatched junction bases numbered 9, after V lost 0 bases and J lost 8 bases. The CDR3 totals 15 residues. In nucleotides, the CDR3 is TGTGCCAGCAGCTTAGCGCTAACAGGGACAGAGGGCTACACCTTC. It codes for CASSLALTGTEGYTF. Combining the CDR3 with reference TRBV7-9 and TRBJ1-2 gives the whole variable domain DTGVSQNPRHKITKRGQNVTFRCDPISEHNRLYWYRQTLGQGPEFLTYFQNEAQLEKSRLLSDRFSAERPKGSFSTLEIQRTEQGDSAMYLCASSLALTGTEGYTFGSGTRLTVV.

The J gene is TRBJ1-1, the V gene TRBV28; D is unresolved. The germline V gene encodes CDR1 MDHEN and CDR2 SYDVKM. The CDR3 length is 13 residues. V gave up 2 bases and J gave up 9 bases, with 13 bases separating them. CDR3 loop: CASSLRRSLQAFF. Here the CDR3 DNA reads TGTGCCAGCAGTTTACGACGGAGCTTGCAAGCTTTCTTT.

The V call is TRBV7-2, the J call TRBJ2-7; unclear D gene. Germline values: CDR1 SGHTA, CDR2 FQGNSA. The CDR3 extends over 16 amino acids. Deletions cut 1 base from V and 2 bases from J, with 15 bases between. The DNA of the CDR3 is TGTGCCAGCAGCTTAGGCGGCAGCCCTTCCACCTACGAGCAGTACTTC. Protein product: CASSLGGSPSTYEQYF.

The chain joins TRBV4-1 to TRBJ2-1; D uncertain. Germline loops: CDR1 MGHRA, CDR2 YSYEKL. The CDR3 is 12 amino acids. Trimming removed 4 bases from V and 8 bases from J, with 9 bases in between. The CDR3 region is CASSRATDEQFF. Written as DNA, the CDR3 is TGCGCCAGCAGCCGAGCTACCGATGAGCAGTTCTTC.

The chain employs TRBV6-5 and TRBJ1-1; D is uncertain. The length of the CDR3 is 11 residues. The V end was cut by 4 bases, the J end by 8 bases, with 8 bases between. Germline CDR1 reads MNHEY; CDR2 reads SVGAGI. The CDR3 reads CASSSVFEAFF. The CDR3 nucleotides read TGTGCCAGCAGTTCCGTTTTCGAAGCTTTCTTT.

The CDR3: CASSSQGNNSPLHF. The CDR3 nucleotides read TGTGCCAGCAGCTCACAGGGGAATAATTCACCCCTCCACTTT. J is TRBJ1-6 and V is TRBV5-4; 7 positions match TRBD1. Trimming removed 3 bases from V and 5 bases from J; junction bases left unmatched: 2. This CDR3 contains 14 residues. Germline-derived CDR1 and CDR2 are SGHNT and YYREEE (reference sequence).

The chain employs TRBV5-1 and TRBJ2-2; TRBD2 matches at 9 bases. The CDR3 contains 16 residues. V dropped 2 bases and J dropped 5; count of bases not matched to a gene: 7. The germline CDR1 and CDR2 sequences are SGHRS and YFSETQ. The CDR3: CASSFSSGVITGELFF. The CDR3 DNA reads TGCGCCAGCAGCTTCTCTAGCGGGGTTATTACCGGGGAGCTGTTTTTT. Complete variable domain (other parts from reference TRBV5-1 and TRBJ2-2): KAGVTQTPRYLIKTRGQQVTLSCSPISGHRSVSWYQQTPGQGLQFLFEYFSETQRNKGNFPGRFSGRQFSNSRSEMNVSTLELGDSALYLCASSFSSGVITGELFFGEGSRLTVL.

This clone appeared once. V gene TRBV14 combines with J gene TRBJ1-6; 7 bases agree with TRBD1. V dropped 3 bases and J dropped 7; count of bases not matched to a gene: 6. The CDR3 runs to 15 residues. The germline V gene encodes CDR1 SGHDN and CDR2 FVKESK. The CDR3: CASSQATGMNSPLHF. The CDR3 DNA reads as TGTGCCAGCAGCCAGGCGACAGGGATGAATTCACCCCTCCACTTT.

The chain is built from TRBV19 and TRBJ2-1; 10 bases match TRBD2. In germline, CDR1 is LNHDA, CDR2 SQIVND (reference sequence). The trim removed 5 bases at V and 6 bases at J, leaving 13 bases unmatched. The CDR3 length is 17 residues. CDR3 sequence (DNA): TGTGCCAGTAGTCCCAGCGGGGGGGCCGGCCAGAGCAATGAGCAGTTCTTC. Its protein is CASSPSGGAGQSNEQFF.

The genes are TRBV19 and TRBJ1-1, with TRBD1 identical over 9 bases. The CDR3 contains 16 residues. V lost 5 bases and J lost 1; bases outside the gene matches: 8. CDR1 and CDR2 (germline): LNHDA, SQIVND (reference sequence). The CDR3 here is CASSYRGPNSNTEAFF. The CDR3 DNA is TGTGCCAGTAGTTACAGGGGGCCAAACTCGAACACTGAAGCTTTCTTT.

The genes are TRBV29-1 and TRBJ2-5; TRBD2 matches 7 bases. Germline V gives CDR1 SQVTM, CDR2 ANQGSEA. With V trimmed by 2 bases and J by 7 bases, 13 bases remained unmatched. This CDR3 region has 15 residues. DNA of the CDR3: TGCAGCGTTGAACTTGAGCGGGGCGGTAGGGGGACCCAGTACTTC. This translates into CSVELERGGRGTQYF.

V gene TRBV27 combines with J gene TRBJ2-7, with 8 positions matching TRBD1. J was trimmed by 1 base and V by 3 bases; bases with no gene match: 2. The CDR3 is made up of 14 amino acids. CDR1 is MNHEY, CDR2 SMNVEV, per germline (reference sequence). The CDR3 DNA follows: TGTGCCAGCAGTTTTACAGGGGGGTCCTACGAGCAGTACTTC. Residues: CASSFTGGSYEQYF.

The rearrangement uses TRBV29-1 and TRBJ1-2; D is uncertain. The CDR3 is made up of 12 amino acids. CDR1 and CDR2 (germline): SQVTM, ANQGSEA. V was cut by 0 bases and J by 4 bases, with 6 bases left in between. The CDR3 is CSVEDQSYGYTF. The CDR3 DNA reads TGCAGCGTTGAAGACCAGTCCTATGGCTACACCTTC.

J is TRBJ2-7 and V is TRBV28; 16 bases fit TRBD2. The V segment lost 6 bases and the J segment 5 bases; nucleotides outside the gene matches: 10. The CDR3 is 17 residues long. Germline CDR1 is MDHEN and CDR2 is SYDVKM. The CDR3: CASRLGLAGGPRDEQYF. The CDR3 nucleotides are TGTGCCAGCAGGCTGGGACTAGCGGGGGGGCCTCGGGACGAGCAGTACTTC. Together with reference TRBV28 and TRBJ2-7, the CDR3 gives the full variable domain: DVKVTQSSRYLVKRTGEKVFLECVQDMDHENMFWYRQDPGLGLRLIYFSYDVKMKEKGDIPEGYSVSREKKERFSLILESASTNQTSMYLCASRLGLAGGPRDEQYFGPGTRLTVT.

The V gene is TRBV19, the J gene TRBJ1-5; D is unresolved. This CDR3 is 14 amino acids long. Germline CDR1 LNHDA, CDR2 SQIVND (reference sequence). V was trimmed by 3 bases and J by 3 bases, leaving 9 bases between them. DNA of the CDR3: TGTGCCAGTAGTATTACAGATCCCAATCAGCCCCAGCATTTT. This gives the protein CASSITDPNQPQHF.

V and J are TRBV7-3 and TRBJ1-1, with no clear D. Germline loops: CDR1 SGHTA, CDR2 FQGTGA. The CDR3 totals 13 residues. Trimming took off 2 bases at V and 7 bases at J, with 11 bases between the two ends. CDR3 in DNA: TGTGCCAGCAGCTTAGGCGGGTGGGGTGAAGCTTTCTTT. Translation: CASSLGGWGEAFF.

The chain couples TRBV30 to TRBJ1-5; 7 bases fit TRBD1. With 1 base clipped from V and 2 bases from J, the junction kept 2 bases outside the gene matches. Germline CDR1 is GTSNPN and CDR2 is SVGIG (reference sequence). CDR3 length equals 14 residues. CDR3: CAWSAGQGNQPQHF. CDR3 coding DNA: TGTGCCTGGAGTGCCGGACAGGGCAATCAGCCCCAGCATTTT.

The chain joins TRBV30 to TRBJ1-1; 7 bases line up with TRBD1. CDR3 size: 13 residues. Germline CDR1 is GTSNPN and CDR2 is SVGIG (reference sequence). With V trimmed by 3 bases and J by 4 bases, 5 bases remained unmatched. CDR3 loop: CAWSTGDVTEAFF. CDR3 bases: TGTGCCTGGAGCACAGGGGACGTCACTGAAGCTTTCTTT. The full variable domain, rest sourced from reference TRBV30 and TRBJ1-1, is SQTIHQWPATLVQPVGSPLSLECTVEGTSNPNLYWYRQAAGRGLQLLFYSVGIGQISSEVPQNLSASRPQDRQFILSSKKLLLSDSGFYLCAWSTGDVTEAFFGQGTRLTVV.

The gene calls are TRBV19 and TRBJ1-2; TRBD1 is a possible D gene (5 bases). The CDR3 extends over 17 amino acids. V lost 0 bases and J 4 bases, leaving 18 bases between the germline ends. Germline-derived CDR1 and CDR2 are LNHDA and SQIVND (reference sequence). CDR3 DNA: TGTGCCAGTAGTATAGAGGCGGTGGGGACTAAAGGCTATGGCTACACCTTC. Amino acid sequence: CASSIEAVGTKGYGYTF. Complete variable domain (other parts from reference TRBV19 and TRBJ1-2): DGGITQSPKYLFRKEGQNVTLSCEQNLNHDAMYWYRQDPGQGLRLIYYSQIVNDFQKGDIAEGYSVSREKKESFPLTVTSAQKNPTAFYLCASSIEAVGTKGYGYTFGSGTRLTVV.

The CDR3 coding sequence is TGTGCCAGCAGTGAAAGCAGGACAAGGAGCTCCTACAATGAGCAGTTCTTC. This sequence encodes CASSESRTRSSYNEQFF. This chain joins TRBV6-1 and TRBJ2-1; D might be TRBD1 (5 bases). Trimming removed 2 bases at V and 0 bases at J, with 14 bases between. Germline V gene sequence: CDR1 MNHNS, CDR2 SASEGT. The CDR3 loop spans 17 amino acids.

The chain joins TRBV18 to TRBJ1-1, with 7 bases matching TRBD1. CDR3 size: 16 residues. The germline gives CDR1 KGHSH, CDR2 LQKENI. Trimming cost V 1 base and J 0 bases; bases outside gene matches: 5. This chain's CDR3 is CASSPLAGQLNTEAFF. CDR3 bases: TGTGCCAGCTCACCACTAGCGGGACAGTTGAACACTGAAGCTTTCTTT. The full variable domain, in which reference TRBV18 and TRBJ1-1 provide the parts outside the CDR3, is NAGVMQNPRHLVRRRGQEARLRCSPMKGHSHVYWYRQLPEEGLKFMVYLQKENIIDESGMPKERFSAEFPKEGPSILRIQQVVRGDSAAYFCASSPLAGQLNTEAFFGQGTRLTVV.

The J gene is TRBJ2-7, the V gene TRBV12-5; D may be TRBD2 (6 bases). V was cut by 4 bases and J by 6 bases, with 19 bases left in between. The CDR3 sequence is 15 residues long. From germline, CDR1 is LGHNT and CDR2 FRNRAP. CDR3 sequence: CASGSSDRELLEQYF. CDR3 coding DNA: TGTGCTAGTGGTTCGTCCGACCGGGAGCTTCTCGAGCAGTACTTC.

The chain joins TRBV28 to TRBJ1-1; maybe TRBD1 (6 bases). The germline CDR1 and CDR2 sequences are MDHEN and SYDVKM. The CDR3 totals 14 residues. Trimming left V 6 bases short and J 0 bases short, with 11 bases between. CDR3 coding DNA: TGTGCCAGCAGACAGGGTCCCCTGAACACTGAAGCTTTCTTT. This sequence encodes CASRQGPLNTEAFF.

V and J are TRBV6-5 and TRBJ1-2, with TRBD1 as a possible D gene (5 bases). Trimming took off 5 bases at V and 4 bases at J, with 11 bases between the two ends. This CDR3 spans 13 amino acids. The V gene's germline CDR1 is MNHEY and CDR2 SVGAGI. The CDR3 region has the DNA TGTGCCAGCAGTCACGGGGGGTCCTATGGCTACACCTTC. Translation: CASSHGGSYGYTF.

This chain links TRBV5-4 with TRBJ2-3; perhaps TRBD1 as D (5 bases). The germline V gene has CDR1 SGHNT and CDR2 YYREEE (reference sequence). This CDR3 is built from 16 residues. V gave up 1 base and J gave up 2 bases, with 14 bases separating them. CDR3 sequence (DNA): TGTGCCAGCAGCTTGAAAGGGGCGCATGTCACAGATACGCAGTATTTT. Encoded protein: CASSLKGAHVTDTQYF.

The chain recombines TRBV18 with TRBJ2-7; tentatively, D is TRBD1 (6 bases). CDR3 length equals 15 residues. The germline gives CDR1 KGHSH, CDR2 LQKENI. V gave up 2 bases and J gave up 4 bases, with 15 bases separating them. CDR3 in amino acids: CASSPRTALIYEQYF. CDR3 nucleotide sequence: TGTGCCAGCTCACCAAGGACAGCGTTAATTTACGAGCAGTACTTC.

The chain links TRBV11-3 to TRBJ2-1, with 13 bases fitting TRBD2. V shed 5 bases, J shed 8 bases, and the junction held 12 bases outside the gene matches. Germline values: CDR1 SGHNT, CDR2 YENEEA. The CDR3 length is 17 residues. DNA of the CDR3: TGTGCCAGCAGCGCGGGACTAGCGGGGAGGCGGTCCGATGAGCAGTTCTTC. Amino acids: CASSAGLAGRRSDEQFF.

The genes are TRBV9 and TRBJ2-7; TRBD2 is a possible D gene (6 bases). V was cut by 0 bases and J by 4 bases, with 17 bases left in between. This CDR3 contains 16 residues. Germline CDR1 is SGDLS and CDR2 is YYNGEE. The chain's CDR3 is CASSVESAGLHYEQYF. The CDR3 DNA sequence: TGTGCCAGCAGCGTAGAGTCGGCGGGGCTTCATTACGAGCAGTACTTC.